The 2 T cell receptor beta chains presented below share a single source sample, sequenced in a study of identifying expanded T cells in peripheral blood. Data came from immunoSEQ multiplex PCR; TCRdb stores just in-frame clones and leaves some out. The data hold under 150,000 clones, with 75% to 90% observed a single time. What was sequenced was blood. The receptors shown here come from a person aged 18 to 70 in good health.

This clone showed up just a few times. The CDR3 sequence is CASSPRSDSNQPQHF. The CDR3 coding sequence is TGTGCCAGCAGTCCCCGATCAGATAGCAATCAGCCCCAGCATTTT. V is TRBV2 and J is TRBJ1-5; D call uncertain. The CDR3 runs to 15 residues. V lost 5 bases and J 0 bases, leaving 11 bases between the germline ends. Germline loops: CDR1 SNHLY, CDR2 FYNNEI.

The V gene is TRBV29-1, the J gene TRBJ2-7; D might be TRBD2 (5 bases). The V and J ends lost 7 bases and 5 bases respectively, with 18 bases between them. This CDR3 is 13 amino acids long. Germline-derived CDR1 and CDR2 are SQVTM and ANQGSEA. CDR3 region: CSAADYQGDEQYF. CDR3 in DNA: TGCAGCGCCGCAGACTATCAAGGCGACGAGCAGTACTTC.